This paragraph reports one TCR beta chain. The antigen remains undetermined. The sample comes from a study of siplizumab effects on memory and regulatory T cells. Study-wide results and caveats: Naive T cells were seemingly more diverse than memory cells, and major contributions to the alloresponse seemed to be made by them. Alloreactive sequences that could be traced to unstimulated CD4+ memory cells showed a significant reduction under siplizumab. Most proliferating CD4+ or CD8+ clones, roughly 75-96%, had no naive or memory assignment.

Measured with immunoSEQ multiplex PCR; TCRdb has only the in-frame clones, and not every one. The sample records over 60,000 clones, 91% being singletons. The CDR3 is 18 amino acids. Deletions cut 4 bases from V and 0 bases from J, with 19 bases between. CDR1 is ENHRY and CDR2 is SYGVKD in the germline V gene. This clonotype originated in a human donor in good health. Sequenced sample: CD8+ T cells sorted from blood. This rearrangement joins TRBV10-3 to TRBJ1-3; TRBD1 is a possible D gene (5 bases). In DNA, the CDR3 is TGTGCCATCAGTGCCCCGGGGGGTGTGGGCGGCTCTGGAAACACCATATATTTT. Encoded protein: CAISAPGGVGGSGNTIYF.